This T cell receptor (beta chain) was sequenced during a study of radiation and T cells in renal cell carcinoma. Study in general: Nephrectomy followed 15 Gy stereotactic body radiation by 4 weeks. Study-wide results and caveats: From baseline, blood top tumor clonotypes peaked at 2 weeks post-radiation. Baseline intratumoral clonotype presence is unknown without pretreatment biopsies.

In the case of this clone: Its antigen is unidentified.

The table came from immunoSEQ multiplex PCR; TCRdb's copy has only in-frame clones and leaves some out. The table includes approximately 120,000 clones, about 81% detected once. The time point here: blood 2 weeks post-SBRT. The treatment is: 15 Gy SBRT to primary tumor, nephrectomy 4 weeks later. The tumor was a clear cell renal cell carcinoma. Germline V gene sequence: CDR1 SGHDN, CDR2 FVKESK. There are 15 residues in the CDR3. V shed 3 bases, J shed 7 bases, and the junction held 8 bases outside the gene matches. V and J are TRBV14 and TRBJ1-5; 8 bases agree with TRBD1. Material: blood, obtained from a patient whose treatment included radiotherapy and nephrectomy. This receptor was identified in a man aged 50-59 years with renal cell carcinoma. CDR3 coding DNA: TGTGCCAGCAGCCAGGGACAGGTAGTCGAGCAGCCCCAGCATTTT. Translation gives CASSQGQVVEQPQHF.